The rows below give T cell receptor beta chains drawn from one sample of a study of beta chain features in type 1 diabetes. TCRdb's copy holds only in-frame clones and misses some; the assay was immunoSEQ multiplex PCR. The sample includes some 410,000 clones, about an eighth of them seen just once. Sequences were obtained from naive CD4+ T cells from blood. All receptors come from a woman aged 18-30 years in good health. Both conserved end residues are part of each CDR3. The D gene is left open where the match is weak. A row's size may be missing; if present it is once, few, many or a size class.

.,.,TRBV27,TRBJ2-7,CASSLASRPGDEQYF,TGTGCCAGCAGTCTAGCTAGCCGACCGGGAGACGAGCAGTACTTC
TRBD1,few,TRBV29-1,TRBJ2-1,CSGYGTVYNEQFF,TGCAGCGGATACGGGACAGTATACAATGAGCAGTTCTTC
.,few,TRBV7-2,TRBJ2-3,CASSLGRKDTQYF,TGTGCCAGCAGCTTAGGACGTAAAGATACGCAGTATTTT
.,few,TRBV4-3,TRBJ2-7,CASSQQEGSYEQYF,TGCGCCAGCAGCCAACAAGAGGGCTCCTACGAGCAGTACTTC
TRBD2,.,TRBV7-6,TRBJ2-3,CASSPNPGLVKDTQYF,TGTGCCAGCAGCCCCAACCCGGGACTAGTAAAAGATACGCAGTATTTT
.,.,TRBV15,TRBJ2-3,CATSREESNTQYF,TGTGCCACCAGCAGAGAAGAGTCCAATACGCAGTATTTT
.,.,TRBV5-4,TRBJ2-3,CASSHRRVRGADTQYF,TGTGCCAGCAGCCACCGCAGGGTGAGGGGGGCAGATACGCAGTATTTT
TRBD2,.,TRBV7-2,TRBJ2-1,CASSLAPHGAGGLESEQFF,TGTGCCAGCAGCTTAGCGCCCCACGGAGCGGGGGGGCTGGAGAGTGAGCAGTTCTTC
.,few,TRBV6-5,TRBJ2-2,CASRVPNTGELFF,TGTGCCAGCAGGGTGCCGAACACCGGGGAGCTGTTTTTT
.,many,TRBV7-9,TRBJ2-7,CASSQQNGESEQYF,TGTGCCAGCAGTCAGCAGAATGGGGAGTCCGAGCAGTACTTC
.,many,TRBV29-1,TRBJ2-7,CSVDFDRSSYEQYF,TGCAGCGTTGATTTCGACAGGAGCTCCTACGAGCAGTACTTC
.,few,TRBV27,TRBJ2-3,CASSKRGEGRDTQYF,TGTGCCAGCAGCAAAAGGGGGGAAGGGCGGGATACGCAGTATTTT
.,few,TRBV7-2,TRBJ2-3,CASSGRTGSDTQYF,TGTGCCAGCAGCGGCCGAACAGGGTCAGATACGCAGTATTTT
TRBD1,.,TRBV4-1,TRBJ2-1,CASSYGGGDRDNEQFF,TGCGCCAGCAGCTACGGAGGAGGGGACAGGGACAATGAGCAGTTCTTC
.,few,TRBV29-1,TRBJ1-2,CSALGGFRFGYTF,TGCAGCGCTCTCGGCGGGTTTCGCTTCGGCTACACCTTC
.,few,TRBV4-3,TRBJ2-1,CASKPTLREGVCFF,TGCGCCAGCAAACCCACTTTGCGGGAAGGGGTGTGCTTCTTC
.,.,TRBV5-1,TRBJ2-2,CASNRNSGTTNTGELFF,TGCGCCAGTAATCGAAATTCCGGGACAACGAACACCGGGGAGCTGTTTTTT
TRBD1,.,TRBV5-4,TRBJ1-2,CASSPGTGGLHGYTF,TGTGCCAGCAGCCCCGGGACAGGGGGCTTGCATGGCTACACCTTC
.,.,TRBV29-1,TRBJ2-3,CSALGSPTRGATDTQYF,TGCAGCGCCCTTGGGTCCCCCACTAGAGGGGCCACAGATACGCAGTATTTT
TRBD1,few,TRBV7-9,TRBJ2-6,CASSFISGGVSGANVLTF,TGTGCCAGCAGCTTTATTTCAGGGGGCGTATCTGGGGCCAACGTCCTGACTTTC
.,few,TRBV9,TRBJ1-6,CASSVEGNNSPLHF,TGTGCCAGCAGCGTTGAGGGTAATAATTCACCCCTCCACTTT
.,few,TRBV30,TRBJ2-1,CAWKRQRSSYNEQFF,TGTGCCTGGAAGCGGCAGAGGAGCTCCTACAATGAGCAGTTCTTC
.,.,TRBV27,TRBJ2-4,CASSLRRSGENIQYF,TGTGCCAGCAGTTTAAGGAGGTCCGGGGAAAACATTCAGTACTTC